These 14 T cell receptor beta chains share one sample of origin, sequenced in a study of T-cell reconstitution after alpha-beta-depleted transplantation in children. Construction of the TCRbeta library involved unique molecular identifiers. Using its own MiXCR run on the PCR reads, TCRdb lists one record per CDR3 protein. The sample contains about 250,000 distinct CDR3 sequences, roughly a quarter of which appear only once. The source material was PBMCs, mostly from graft donor cells, sampled 360 days after TCRalphabeta/CD19-depleted stem cell transplant. The origin of the receptors is a female patient younger than 10 who had a stem cell transplant for congenital amegakaryocytic thrombocytopenia, so the T cells may come from the graft donor.

The chain combines TRBV24-1 with TRBJ2-1, with D perhaps TRBD1 or TRBD2 (6 bases each). Trimming took 2 bases from V and 0 from J, leaving 16 bases between them. This CDR3 spans 18 amino acids. Germline CDR1 KGHDR, CDR2 SFDVKD. The CDR3 DNA follows: TGTGCCACCAGTGATTCCGCGGGGTACAGGGACTCCTACAATGAGCAGTTCTTC. This codes for CATSDSAGYRDSYNEQFF.

V usage is TRBV20-1 and J usage is TRBJ1-4; 9 bases map to TRBD1. The V gene's germline CDR1 is DFQATT and CDR2 SNEGSKA (reference sequence). The CDR3 runs 12 residues. The V and J ends lost 3 bases and 8 bases, in that order; junction bases with no gene match: 1. The CDR3 region is CSARTGGEKLFF. The CDR3 DNA follows: TGCAGTGCTAGGACAGGGGGAGAAAAACTGTTTTTT.

This clonotype was detected a few times. The chain links TRBV3-1 to TRBJ2-2; perhaps D is TRBD1 or TRBD2 (5 bases each). The CDR3 runs 15 residues. The germline V gene has CDR1 LGHDT and CDR2 YNNKEL (reference sequence). The ends were cut back, 2 bases at V and 7 bases at J, with 14 bases in the middle. Here the CDR3 reads CASSQLGPSLGELFF. CDR3 sequence (DNA): TGTGCCAGCAGCCAACTGGGACCAAGTCTCGGGGAGCTGTTTTTT. Variable domain in full (rest from reference TRBV3-1 and TRBJ2-2): DTAVSQTPKYLVTQMGNDKSIKCEQNLGHDTMYWYKQDSKKFLKIMFSYNNKELIINETVPNRFSPKSPDKAHLNLHINSLELGDSAVYFCASSQLGPSLGELFFGEGSRLTVL.

The gene calls are TRBV6-2 or TRBV6-3 and TRBJ2-7; D is uncertain. Trimming removed 0 bases from V and 3 bases from J, with 9 bases in between. Germline CDR1 MNHEY, CDR2 SVGEGT. The CDR3 length is 14 residues. This CDR3 is CASSYSRLSYEQYF. CDR3 bases: TGTGCCAGCAGTTACTCGAGATTAAGCTACGAGCAGTACTTC.

This clonotype occurred a few times. The chain links TRBV20-1 to TRBJ2-7; the D is unclear. This CDR3 region has 13 residues. V was clipped by 7 bases and J by 0 bases, with 13 bases between them. Germline V lookup: CDR1 DFQATT, CDR2 SNEGSKA (reference sequence). CDR3 sequence reads: CSVQTSRSYEQYF. DNA for the CDR3: TGCAGTGTTCAGACATCCCGCTCCTACGAGCAGTACTTC.

V usage is TRBV4-2 and J usage is TRBJ1-2, with a tentative D call TRBD1 (6 bases). This CDR3 is 16 amino acids long. Germline-derived CDR1 and CDR2 are LGHNA and YNFKEQ. Trimming left V 3 bases short and J 6 bases short, with 20 bases between. The CDR3 loop reads CASSQAIARGPNGYTF. The CDR3, as DNA: TGTGCCAGCAGCCAGGCGATTGCCAGGGGCCCGAATGGCTACACCTTC.

This clonotype was counted ten times or more. This chain connects TRBV12-3 or TRBV12-4 to TRBJ2-3; 10 bases fit TRBD2. This CDR3 has 17 residues. V shed 3 bases and J 2 bases; nucleotides not matched to a gene: 8. The chain's CDR3 is CASSLAVAGGHTDTQYF. As DNA, the CDR3 is TGTGCCAGCAGTTTGGCCGTAGCGGGGGGACACACAGATACGCAGTATTTT.

V gene TRBV7-8 combines with J gene TRBJ2-3; no clear D gene. CDR1 is SGHVS, CDR2 FQNEAQ, per germline. The CDR3 sequence is 11 residues long. V was shortened by 5 bases and J by 7 bases, with 7 bases between the two germline ends. CDR3 nucleotide sequence: TGTGCCAGCAGCCCTCGACATACGCAGTATTTT. As protein: CASSPRHTQYF.

The V gene is TRBV2, the J gene TRBJ1-1, with D unclear. The CDR3 runs 13 residues. The germline V gene encodes CDR1 SNHLY and CDR2 FYNNEI. V was shortened by 7 bases and J by 3 bases, with 12 bases between the two germline ends. Here the CDR3 reads CASILRSDTEAFF. The CDR3 DNA is TGTGCCAGCATCTTGCGCTCGGACACTGAAGCTTTCTTT.

The rearrangement joins TRBV12-3 or TRBV12-4 to TRBJ2-7; D is perhaps TRBD1 (5 bases). V was trimmed by 2 bases and J by 5 bases, leaving 16 bases between them. This CDR3 is built from 15 residues. DNA of the CDR3: TGTGCCAGCAGTTTAACGCCAGGGAATGTAAACGAGCAGTACTTC. The encoded protein is CASSLTPGNVNEQYF.

This clonotype was recorded many times. The V call is TRBV29-1, the J call TRBJ2-1, with 10 bases that match TRBD2. V dropped 5 bases and J dropped 7; count of bases not matched to a gene: 5. In germline, CDR1 is SQVTM, CDR2 ANQGSEA. This CDR3 has 13 residues. CDR3 residues: CSVRPSGRNEQFF. CDR3 in DNA: TGCAGCGTTCGTCCTAGCGGGAGAAATGAGCAGTTCTTC.

This rearrangement joins TRBV11-2 to TRBJ1-1; D is unclear. The CDR3 covers 15 residues. Trimming took 3 bases from V and 0 from J, leaving 11 bases between them. Germline CDR1 reads SGHAT; CDR2 reads FQNNGV. CDR3 bases: TGTGCCAGCAGCTTGTTGGTTGGGATGAACACTGAAGCTTTCTTT. It is translated as CASSLLVGMNTEAFF.

J is TRBJ2-3 and V is TRBV5-1, with D maybe TRBD1 (5 bases). Germline V lookup: CDR1 SGHRS, CDR2 YFSETQ. V lost 0 bases to trimming and J lost 1 base, with 18 bases between them. The CDR3 is 18 residues long. CDR3 loop: CASSLENDARTRTDTQYF. CDR3 coding DNA: TGCGCCAGCAGCTTGGAGAACGATGCGCGGACACGCACAGATACGCAGTATTTT.

The genes are TRBV6-1 and TRBJ2-1; TRBD2 agrees at 10 bases. Germline V gene sequence: CDR1 MNHNS, CDR2 SASEGT. This CDR3 comprises 15 residues. Trimming at V came to 7 bases and at J to 7 bases, leaving 10 bases not matched to a gene. CDR3 amino acids: CASMDTSGGANEQFF. CDR3 in DNA: TGTGCCAGCATGGATACAAGCGGGGGGGCTAATGAGCAGTTCTTC.